This TCR beta chain was found in a study of PD-1 blockade in classical Hodgkin lymphoma. General study results and limits: Before treatment, TCR diversity in newly diagnosed patients was reportedly lower than in healthy donors. By cycle point C4D1, TCR diversity had risen significantly in CD4+ cells (but not CD8+ cells). Reasons behind the repertoire differences stay unclear, perhaps disease activity or earlier therapy.

Every patient experienced relapse after autologous stem cell transplantation, and brentuximab vedotin exposure varied. Here immunoSEQ multiplex PCR was the method, and the copy in TCRdb shows in-frame clones only, minus some. The table includes about 40,000 clones, just under 80% detected once. Notes on this clone: Its target is unknown.

Germline values: CDR1 LNHDA, CDR2 SQIVND (reference sequence). Unmatched junction bases numbered 7, after V lost 3 bases and J lost 8 bases. The CDR3 length is 15 residues. This chain uses TRBV19 with TRBJ2-1; 10 nucleotides match TRBD2. The sequences come from peripheral blood mononuclear cells (PBMCs), collected at baseline. This clonotype was obtained from a human donor with classical Hodgkin lymphoma. The CDR3 DNA is TGTGCCAGTAGTATCTTTCCTGGGACTAGCGATGAGCAGTTCTTC. Residues: CASSIFPGTSDEQFF.